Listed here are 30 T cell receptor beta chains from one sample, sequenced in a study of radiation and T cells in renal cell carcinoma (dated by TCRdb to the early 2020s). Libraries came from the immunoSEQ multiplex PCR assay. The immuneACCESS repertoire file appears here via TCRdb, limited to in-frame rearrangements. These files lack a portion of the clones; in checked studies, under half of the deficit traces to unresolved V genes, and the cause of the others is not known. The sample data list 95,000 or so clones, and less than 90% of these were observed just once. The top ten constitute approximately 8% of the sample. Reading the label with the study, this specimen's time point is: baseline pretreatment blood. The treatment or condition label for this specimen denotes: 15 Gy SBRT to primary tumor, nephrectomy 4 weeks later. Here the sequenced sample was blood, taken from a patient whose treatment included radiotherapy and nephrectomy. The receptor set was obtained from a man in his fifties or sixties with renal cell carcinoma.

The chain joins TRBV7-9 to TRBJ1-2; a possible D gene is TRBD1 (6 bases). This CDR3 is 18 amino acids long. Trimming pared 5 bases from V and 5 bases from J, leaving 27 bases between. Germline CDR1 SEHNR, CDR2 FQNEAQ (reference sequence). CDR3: CASSTTQIQGPQGYGYTF. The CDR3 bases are TGTGCCAGCAGCACTACGCAAATACAGGGCCCACAAGGGTATGGCTACACCTTC.

The CDR3 protein is CASNGPRSTDTQYF. The DNA of the CDR3 is TGTGCCAGCAATGGGCCTCGGTCCACAGATACGCAGTATTTT. The rearrangement uses TRBV6-5 and TRBJ2-3, with no clear D. CDR3 size: 14 residues. Germline CDR1 and CDR2: MNHEY and SVGAGI. V dropped 7 bases and J dropped 2 bases, with 13 bases sitting between them.

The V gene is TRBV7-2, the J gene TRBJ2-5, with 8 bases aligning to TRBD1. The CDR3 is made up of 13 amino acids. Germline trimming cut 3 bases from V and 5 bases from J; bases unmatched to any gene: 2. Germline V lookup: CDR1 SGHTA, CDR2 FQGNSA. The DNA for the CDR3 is TGTGCCAGCAGCTTGGACAGGGCCGAGACCCAGTACTTC. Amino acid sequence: CASSLDRAETQYF.

The CDR3 sequence is CASSEAAGGAKNIQYF. CDR3 DNA: TGTGCCAGCAGTGAAGCAGCAGGGGGCGCCAAAAACATTCAGTACTTC. J is TRBJ2-4 and V is TRBV2; 8 bases agree with TRBD1. V was pared by 0 bases and J by 1 base, with 2 bases of the junction left unmatched. The germline gives CDR1 SNHLY, CDR2 FYNNEI. The CDR3 length is 16 residues.

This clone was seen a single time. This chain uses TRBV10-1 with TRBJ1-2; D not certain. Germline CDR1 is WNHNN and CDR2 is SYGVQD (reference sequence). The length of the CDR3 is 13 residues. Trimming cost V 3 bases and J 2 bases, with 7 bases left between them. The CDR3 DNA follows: TGCGCCAGCAGTGATCAGAGAAACTATGGCTACACCTTC. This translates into CASSDQRNYGYTF.

CDR3 sequence: CASSLTDRYEQYF. For the CDR3, the DNA is TGTGCCAGCAGTCTAACAGACCGATACGAGCAGTACTTC. V is TRBV6-1 and J is TRBJ2-7; D is uncertain. Trimming pared 5 bases from V and 4 bases from J, leaving 12 bases between. CDR1 is MNHNS and CDR2 is SASEGT in the germline V gene. The CDR3 totals 13 residues.

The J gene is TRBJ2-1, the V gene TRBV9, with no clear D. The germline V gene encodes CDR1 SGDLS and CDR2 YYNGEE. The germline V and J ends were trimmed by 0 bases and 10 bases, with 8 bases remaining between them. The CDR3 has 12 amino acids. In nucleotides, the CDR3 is TGTGCCAGCAGCGTAGTCCTAGGGGAGCAGTTCTTC. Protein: CASSVVLGEQFF. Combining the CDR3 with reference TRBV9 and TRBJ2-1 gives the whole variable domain DSGVTQTPKHLITATGQRVTLRCSPRSGDLSVYWYQQSLDQGLQFLIQYYNGEERAKGNILERFSAQQFPDLHSELNLSSLELGDSALYFCASSVVLGEQFFGPGTRLTVL.

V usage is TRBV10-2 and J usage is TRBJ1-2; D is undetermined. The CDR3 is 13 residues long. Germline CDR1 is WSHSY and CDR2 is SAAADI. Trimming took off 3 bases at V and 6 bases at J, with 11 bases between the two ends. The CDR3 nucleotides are TGCGCCAGCAGTGACACAAGAGGGAATGGCTACACCTTC. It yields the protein CASSDTRGNGYTF.

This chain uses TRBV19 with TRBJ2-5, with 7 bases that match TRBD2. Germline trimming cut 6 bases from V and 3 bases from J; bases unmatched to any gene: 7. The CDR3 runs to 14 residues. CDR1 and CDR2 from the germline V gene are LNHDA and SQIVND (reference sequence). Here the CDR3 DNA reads TGTGCCAGTAGCCGGGGACTAAAAAAAGAGACCCAGTACTTC. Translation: CASSRGLKKETQYF.

The CDR3: CASSVDGSGELFF. CDR3 bases: TGTGCCAGCAGCGTAGATGGGTCCGGGGAGCTGTTTTTT. The chain uses TRBV9 and TRBJ2-2; D is undetermined. Looked up from germline, CDR1 is SGDLS and CDR2 is YYNGEE. The V gene lost 0 bases and the J gene lost 6 bases, with 6 bases spanning the gap. The CDR3 totals 13 residues.

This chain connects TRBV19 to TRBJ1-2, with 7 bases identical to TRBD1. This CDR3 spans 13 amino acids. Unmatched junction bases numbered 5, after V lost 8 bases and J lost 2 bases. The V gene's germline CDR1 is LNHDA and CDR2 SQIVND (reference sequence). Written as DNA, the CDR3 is TGTGCCAGTTGGGACAGTTTCAACTATGGCTACACCTTC. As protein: CASWDSFNYGYTF.

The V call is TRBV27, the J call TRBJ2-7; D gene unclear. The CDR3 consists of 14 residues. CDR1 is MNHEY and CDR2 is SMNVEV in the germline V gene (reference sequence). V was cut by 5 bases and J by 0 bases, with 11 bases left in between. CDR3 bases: TGTGCCAGCAGTCCGAGATTCAGCTCCTACGAGCAGTACTTC. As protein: CASSPRFSSYEQYF.

Written as DNA, the CDR3 is TGTGCCAGCCGTGACTCGGGCACTGAAGCTTTCTTT. Protein: CASRDSGTEAFF. J is TRBJ1-1 and V is TRBV28; no definite D call. The CDR3 totals 12 residues. Trimming removed 8 bases from V and 4 bases from J, with 11 bases in between. Germline V CDR1 and CDR2: MDHEN, SYDVKM.

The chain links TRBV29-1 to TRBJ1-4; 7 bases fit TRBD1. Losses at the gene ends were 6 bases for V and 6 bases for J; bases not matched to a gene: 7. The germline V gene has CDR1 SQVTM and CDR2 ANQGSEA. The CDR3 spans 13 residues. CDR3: CSVLGQRDEKLFF. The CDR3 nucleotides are TGCAGCGTCCTGGGACAGCGGGATGAAAAACTGTTTTTT.

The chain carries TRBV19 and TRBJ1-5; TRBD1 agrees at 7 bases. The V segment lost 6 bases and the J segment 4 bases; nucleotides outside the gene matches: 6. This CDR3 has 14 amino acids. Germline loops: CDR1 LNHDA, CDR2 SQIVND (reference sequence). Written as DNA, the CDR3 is TGTGCCAGTAGCCAGGGGGGTTCGAATCAGCCCCAGCATTTT. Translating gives CASSQGGSNQPQHF.

The CDR3 DNA sequence: TGTGCCAGTAGTACAACCCACTCGCCAGCCACCGGGGAGCTGTTTTTT. Residues: CASSTTHSPATGELFF. The V and J genes are TRBV19 and TRBJ2-2, with D uncertain. Trimming took off 4 bases at V and 4 bases at J, with 16 bases between the two ends. Germline lookup yields CDR1 LNHDA and CDR2 SQIVND (reference sequence). CDR3 size: 16 residues.

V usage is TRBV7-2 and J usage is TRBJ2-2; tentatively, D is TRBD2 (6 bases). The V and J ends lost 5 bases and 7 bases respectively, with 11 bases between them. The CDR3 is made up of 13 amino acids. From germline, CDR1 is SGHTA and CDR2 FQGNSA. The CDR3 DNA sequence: TGTGCCAGCAGCAGCGACGGGGGCGGGGAGCTGTTTTTT. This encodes CASSSDGGGELFF.

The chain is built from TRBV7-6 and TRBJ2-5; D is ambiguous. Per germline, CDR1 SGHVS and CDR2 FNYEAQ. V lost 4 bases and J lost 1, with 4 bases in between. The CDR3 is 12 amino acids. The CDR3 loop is CASSYPQETQYF. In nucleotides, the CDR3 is TGTGCCAGCAGCTACCCCCAAGAGACCCAGTACTTC.

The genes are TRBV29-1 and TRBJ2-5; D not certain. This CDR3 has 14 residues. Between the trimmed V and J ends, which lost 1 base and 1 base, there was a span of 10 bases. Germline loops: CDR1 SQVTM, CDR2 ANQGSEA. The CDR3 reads CSVEVLGFQETQYF. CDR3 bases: TGCAGCGTTGAAGTATTAGGGTTCCAAGAGACCCAGTACTTC.

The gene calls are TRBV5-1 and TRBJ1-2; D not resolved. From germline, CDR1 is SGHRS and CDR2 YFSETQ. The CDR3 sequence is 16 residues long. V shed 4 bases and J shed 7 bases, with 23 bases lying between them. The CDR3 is CASSPSVSPPSGGYTF. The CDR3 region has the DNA TGCGCCAGCAGCCCCTCGGTCAGCCCCCCTTCGGGTGGCTACACCTTC.

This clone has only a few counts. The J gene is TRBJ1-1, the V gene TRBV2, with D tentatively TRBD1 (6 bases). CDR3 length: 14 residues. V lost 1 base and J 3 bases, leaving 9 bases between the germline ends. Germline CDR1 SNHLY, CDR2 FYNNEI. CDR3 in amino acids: CASSEDRDDTEAFF. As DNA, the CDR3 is TGTGCCAGCAGTGAAGACAGGGACGACACTGAAGCTTTCTTT.

The CDR3 DNA is TGTGCCAGCAGCCACGCGGCAGAGGTTAATGAAAAACTGTTTTTT. Translated: CASSHAAEVNEKLFF. The chain recombines TRBV5-4 with TRBJ1-4; D gene ambiguous. The CDR3 contains 15 residues. V was shortened by 4 bases and J by 4 bases, with 14 bases between the two germline ends. Germline lookup yields CDR1 SGHNT and CDR2 YYREEE (reference sequence). Together with reference TRBV5-4 and TRBJ1-4, the CDR3 gives the full variable domain: ETGVTQSPTHLIKTRGQQVTLRCSSQSGHNTVSWYQQALGQGPQFIFQYYREEENGRGNFPPRFSGLQFPNYSSELNVNALELDDSALYLCASSHAAEVNEKLFFGSGTQLSVL.

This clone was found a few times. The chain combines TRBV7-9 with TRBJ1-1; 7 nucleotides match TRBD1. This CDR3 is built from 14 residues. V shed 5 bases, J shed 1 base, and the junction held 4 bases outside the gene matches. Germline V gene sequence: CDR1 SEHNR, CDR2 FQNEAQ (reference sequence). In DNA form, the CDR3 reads TGTGCCAGCAGCGGCAGGGGGAGGAACACTGAAGCTTTCTTT. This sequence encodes CASSGRGRNTEAFF.

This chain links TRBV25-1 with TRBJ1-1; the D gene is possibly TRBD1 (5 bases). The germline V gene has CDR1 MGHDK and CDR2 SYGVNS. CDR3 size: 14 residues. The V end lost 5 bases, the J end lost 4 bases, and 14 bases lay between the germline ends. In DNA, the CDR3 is TGTGCCAGCAGTATACGCTCCGGGGGCACTGAAGCTTTCTTT. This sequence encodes CASSIRSGGTEAFF.

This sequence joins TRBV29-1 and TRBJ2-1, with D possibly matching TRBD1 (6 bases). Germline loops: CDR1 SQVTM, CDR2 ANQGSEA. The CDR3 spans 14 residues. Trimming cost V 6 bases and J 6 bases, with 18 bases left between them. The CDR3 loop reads CSVYGQWGANEQFF. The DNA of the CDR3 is TGCAGCGTCTACGGACAGTGGGGAGCCAATGAGCAGTTCTTC.

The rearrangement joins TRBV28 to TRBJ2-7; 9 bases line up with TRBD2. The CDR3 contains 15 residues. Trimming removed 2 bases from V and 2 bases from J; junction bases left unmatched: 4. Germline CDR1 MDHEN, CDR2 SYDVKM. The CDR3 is CASSLGSGRTYEQYF. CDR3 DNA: TGTGCCAGCAGTTTAGGGAGCGGGAGGACCTACGAGCAGTACTTC.

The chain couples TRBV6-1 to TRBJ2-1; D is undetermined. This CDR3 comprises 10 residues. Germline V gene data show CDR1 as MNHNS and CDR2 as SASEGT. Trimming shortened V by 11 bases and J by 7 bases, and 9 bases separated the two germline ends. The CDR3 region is CAAAWNEQFF. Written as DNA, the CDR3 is TGTGCCGCAGCGTGGAATGAGCAGTTCTTC.

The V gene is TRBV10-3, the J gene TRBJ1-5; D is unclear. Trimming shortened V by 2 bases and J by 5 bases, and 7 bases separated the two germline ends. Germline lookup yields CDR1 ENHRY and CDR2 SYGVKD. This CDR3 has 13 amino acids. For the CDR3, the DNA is TGTGCCATCAGTGAGGACCTTGATCAGCCCCAGCATTTT. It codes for CAISEDLDQPQHF.

The CDR3 here is CASNRGPNTGELFF. DNA for the CDR3: TGTGCCAGCAACCGGGGGCCGAACACCGGGGAGCTGTTTTTT. V usage is TRBV6-6 and J usage is TRBJ2-2, with D perhaps TRBD1 or TRBD2 (6 bases each). V shed 7 bases and J shed 0 bases, with 9 bases lying between them. The germline V gene encodes CDR1 MNHNY and CDR2 SVGAGI (reference sequence). The CDR3 is 14 residues long.

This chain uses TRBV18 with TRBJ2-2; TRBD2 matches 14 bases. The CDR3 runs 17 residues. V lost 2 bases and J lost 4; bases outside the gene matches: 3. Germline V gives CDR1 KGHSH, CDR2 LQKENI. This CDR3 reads CASSPWGLAGATGELFF. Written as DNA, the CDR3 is TGTGCCAGCTCACCATGGGGACTAGCGGGGGCCACCGGGGAGCTGTTTTTT.